A single T cell receptor beta chain is shown here with its context. Original processing notes: Amplification of reference gene primers was used by the study to estimate nucleated cell counts. Assay: immunoSEQ multiplex PCR; the TCRdb copy retains only in-frame clones and omits some. D and trimming come from the DNA, and the V and J calls and clone size come from that table. The sample records 120,000 to 150,000 clones, around 85% being singletons. This specimen belongs to a study of blood T cell repertoires in COVID-19. Across the study: Whether acute or convalescent, the COVID-19 samples came from the United States, Italy and Spain. Nucleic acid was either cDNA or gDNA, and it came from T cells, B-cell-depleted T cells, or PBMCs.

Germline-derived CDR1 and CDR2 are MNHEY and SMNVEV (reference sequence). The CDR3 runs to 14 residues. Trimming at V came to 6 bases and at J to 6 bases, leaving 8 bases not matched to a gene. This clonotype was sampled from a middle-aged man with acute or convalescent COVID-19. The chain has TRBV27 and TRBJ1-1; TRBD1 matches at 9 bases. Material for sequencing was peripheral blood. The CDR3 DNA follows: TGTGCCAGCAGCTCGGGACAGGGAGGCTCTGAAGCTTTCTTT. Translating it yields CASSSGQGGSEAFF.